The rows below give T cell receptor beta chains drawn from one sample of a study of blood T cell repertoires in COVID-19. The table came from immunoSEQ multiplex PCR; TCRdb's copy has only in-frame clones and leaves some out. The sample contains around 120,000 clones, roughly 80% of which appear only once. The specimen sequenced was peripheral blood. The receptor source for this set is a human donor in a cohort sampled during active COVID-19. CDR3s include the opening cysteine and the closing phenylalanine or tryptophan. A D gene is named only where the DNA matches it firmly. Clone size appears in some rows only: once, few, many, or a class for an expanded clone.

d_gene: -; abundance: -; v_gene: TRBV7-3; j_gene: TRBJ2-2; CDR3aa: CASSPQGTANTGELFF; CDR3nt: TGTGCCAGCAGCCCTCAAGGGACTGCGAACACCGGGGAGCTGTTTTTT
d_gene: TRBD1; abundance: -; v_gene: TRBV12-5; j_gene: TRBJ1-1; CDR3aa: CASGQGGTEAFF; CDR3nt: TGTGCTAGTGGCCAGGGGGGCACTGAAGCTTTCTTT
d_gene: -; abundance: -; v_gene: TRBV11-2; j_gene: TRBJ2-5; CDR3aa: CASSPTGKGETQYF; CDR3nt: TGTGCCAGCAGCCCTACAGGGAAGGGCGAGACCCAGTACTTC
d_gene: -; abundance: -; v_gene: TRBV2; j_gene: TRBJ1-1; CDR3aa: CASSEQGWTEAFF; CDR3nt: TGTGCCAGCAGTGAACAGGGGTGGACTGAAGCTTTCTTT
d_gene: TRBD2; abundance: -; v_gene: TRBV7-2; j_gene: TRBJ2-1; CDR3aa: CASSRNSGGANEQFF; CDR3nt: TGTGCCAGCAGTCGAAATAGCGGGGGGGCAAATGAGCAGTTCTTC
d_gene: TRBD1; abundance: -; v_gene: TRBV9; j_gene: TRBJ2-5; CDR3aa: CASSSTGTGLMSQYF; CDR3nt: TGTGCCAGCAGCTCAACCGGGACAGGGCTAATGTCCCAGTACTTC
d_gene: -; abundance: once; v_gene: TRBV21-1; j_gene: TRBJ1-1; CDR3aa: CASSTPGENPEAFF; CDR3nt: TGTGCCAGCAGCACACCAGGGGAGAACCCTGAAGCTTTCTTT
d_gene: TRBD1; abundance: -; v_gene: TRBV7-2; j_gene: TRBJ1-1; CDR3aa: CASSLQGGTEAFF; CDR3nt: TGTGCCAGCAGCTTACAGGGGGGCACTGAAGCTTTCTTT
d_gene: -; abundance: -; v_gene: TRBV6-4; j_gene: TRBJ1-2; CDR3aa: CAIETTGYSYGYTF; CDR3nt: TGTGCCATCGAAACCACAGGGTATTCCTATGGCTACACCTTC
d_gene: TRBD2; abundance: -; v_gene: TRBV5-1; j_gene: TRBJ2-5; CDR3aa: CASSQGGTSGSQETQYF; CDR3nt: TGCGCCAGCAGCCAGGGGGGGACTAGCGGGAGTCAAGAGACCCAGTACTTC
d_gene: TRBD2; abundance: -; v_gene: TRBV2; j_gene: TRBJ2-3; CDR3aa: CASRWTSGGAWGDTQYF; CDR3nt: TGTGCCAGCAGATGGACTAGCGGGGGGGCTTGGGGAGATACGCAGTATTTT
d_gene: -; abundance: -; v_gene: TRBV19; j_gene: TRBJ1-1; CDR3aa: CASSIGTANTEAFF; CDR3nt: TGTGCCAGTAGTATAGGAACAGCAAACACTGAAGCTTTCTTT
d_gene: -; abundance: once; v_gene: TRBV5-1; j_gene: TRBJ1-2; CDR3aa: CASSLAGRGGGGRGYTF; CDR3nt: TGCGCCAGCAGCTTGGCTGGGAGAGGAGGCGGGGGACGAGGCTACACCTTC
d_gene: TRBD1; abundance: -; v_gene: TRBV28; j_gene: TRBJ1-6; CDR3aa: CASDDRANSPLHF; CDR3nt: TGTGCCAGCGATGACAGGGCTAATTCACCCCTCCACTTT
d_gene: TRBD1; abundance: -; v_gene: TRBV28; j_gene: TRBJ2-5; CDR3aa: CASEKGQEEYF; CDR3nt: TGTGCCAGCGAAAAGGGACAGGAGGAGTACTTC
d_gene: TRBD1; abundance: -; v_gene: TRBV5-1; j_gene: TRBJ1-2; CDR3aa: CASSTDTGGQGYTF; CDR3nt: TGCGCCAGCAGCACCGACACAGGGGGCCAGGGCTACACCTTC
d_gene: -; abundance: once; v_gene: TRBV28; j_gene: TRBJ1-2; CDR3aa: CAIRGGLGGYTF; CDR3nt: TGTGCCATTAGGGGAGGCTTGGGCGGCTACACCTTC
d_gene: TRBD1; abundance: -; v_gene: TRBV19; j_gene: TRBJ2-1; CDR3aa: CASSIRTGGARNEQFF; CDR3nt: TGTGCCAGTAGTATTAGGACAGGGGGCGCGCGCAATGAGCAGTTCTTC
d_gene: TRBD2; abundance: -; v_gene: TRBV7-2; j_gene: TRBJ2-1; CDR3aa: CASSLGLAGGQNEQFF; CDR3nt: TGTGCCAGCAGCTTAGGGTTGGCGGGGGGGCAAAATGAGCAGTTCTTC
d_gene: TRBD2; abundance: -; v_gene: TRBV2; j_gene: TRBJ2-2; CDR3aa: CASSEEGRAGELFF; CDR3nt: TGTGCCAGCAGTGAAGAGGGGAGGGCCGGGGAGCTGTTTTTT